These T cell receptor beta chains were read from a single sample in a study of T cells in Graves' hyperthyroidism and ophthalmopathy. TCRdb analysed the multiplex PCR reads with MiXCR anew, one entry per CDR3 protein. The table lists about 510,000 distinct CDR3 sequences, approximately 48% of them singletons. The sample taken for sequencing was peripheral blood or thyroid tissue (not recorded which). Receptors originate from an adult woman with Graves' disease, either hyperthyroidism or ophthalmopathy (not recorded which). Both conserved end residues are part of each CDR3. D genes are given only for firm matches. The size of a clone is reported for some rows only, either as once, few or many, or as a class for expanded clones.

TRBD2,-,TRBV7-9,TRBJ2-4,CASSTSGRRIIQYF,TGTGCCAGCAGCACTAGCGGGAGGAGGATCATTCAGTACTTC
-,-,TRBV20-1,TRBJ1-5,CSASRPSGVTREPQHF,TGCAGTGCTAGCCGCCCTAGCGGGGTTACCCGGGAGCCCCAGCATTTT
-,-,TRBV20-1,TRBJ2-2,CSARAFAMAGELFF,TGCAGTGCTAGGGCCTTCGCGATGGCCGGGGAGCTGTTTTTT
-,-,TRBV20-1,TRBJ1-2,CSARDPEAAYGYTF,TGCAGTGCTAGAGATCCGGAGGCGGCATATGGCTACACCTTC
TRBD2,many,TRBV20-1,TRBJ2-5,CSARREAKETQYF,TGCAGTGCTAGGCGGGAGGCCAAAGAGACCCAGTACTTC
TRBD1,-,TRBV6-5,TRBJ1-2,CASSQGGTNYGYTF,TGTGCCAGCAGCCAGGGGGGGACCAACTATGGCTACACCTTC
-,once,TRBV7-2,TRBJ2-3,CASSLLSNGAQYF,TGTGCCAGCAGCTTATTGTCTAACGGGGCGCAGTATTTT
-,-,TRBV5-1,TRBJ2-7,CASSTGMVYEQYF,TGCGCCAGCAGCACGGGCATGGTCTACGAGCAGTACTTC
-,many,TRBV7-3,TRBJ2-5,CASSLNGQRETQYF,TGTGCCAGCAGCTTAAATGGACAGCGGGAGACCCAGTACTTC
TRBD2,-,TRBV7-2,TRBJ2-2,CASSGGRAGELFF,TGTGCCAGCAGCGGCGGGAGGGCCGGGGAGCTGTTTTTT
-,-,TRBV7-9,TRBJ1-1,CASSLWGRNTEAFF,TGTGCCAGCAGCTTATGGGGTAGGAACACTGAAGCTTTCTTT
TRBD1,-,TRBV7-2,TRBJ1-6,CASSAGTGRGSPLHF,TGTGCCAGCAGCGCCGGGACAGGGAGGGGTTCACCCCTCCACTTT
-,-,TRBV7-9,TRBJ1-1,CASSSGRLGNTEAFF,TGTGCCAGCAGTTCAGGGAGGCTGGGGAACACTGAAGCTTTCTTT
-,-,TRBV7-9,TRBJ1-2,CASSDSPLENTF,TGCGCCAGCTCGGACAGCCCCCTTGAAAACACCTTC
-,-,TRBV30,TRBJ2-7,CAWSKSSASLGYF,TGTGCCTGGAGTAAATCTAGCGCGAGCCTTGGGTACTTC
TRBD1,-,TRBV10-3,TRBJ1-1,CAIHPGGRTEAFF,TGTGCCATCCACCCAGGGGGCAGGACTGAAGCTTTCTTT
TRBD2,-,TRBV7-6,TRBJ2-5,CASSILAGGETQYF,TGTGCCAGCAGCATACTAGCGGGAGGCGAGACCCAGTACTTC
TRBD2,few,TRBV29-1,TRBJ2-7,CSVSSGLPYEQYF,TGCAGCGTGTCTAGCGGCCTTCCGTACGAGCAGTACTTC
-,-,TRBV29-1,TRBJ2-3,CSASRGDWDTQYF,TGCAGCGCGTCAAGAGGGGATTGGGATACGCAGTATTTT
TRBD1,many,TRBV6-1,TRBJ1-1,CASSAGQLNTEAFF,TGTGCCAGCAGTGCGGGACAGTTGAACACTGAAGCTTTCTTT
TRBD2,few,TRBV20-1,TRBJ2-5,CSATRTSGSGVVKETQYF,TGCAGTGCAACCCGGACTAGCGGGAGTGGGGTAGTTAAAGAGACCCAGTACTTC